This T cell receptor beta chain was documented in a study of CD8+CD57+ T cells in acquired aplastic anemia. Across the study: Sorted CD4+ and CD8+ cell DNA averaged about 3 ug. In CD4+ cells, healthy donors produced an average of about 10 million reads. Study-level points and caveats: Patients versus controls showed no significant CD8+ Simpson's diversity difference. Patients and controls were found to share twenty-nine CD8+ CDR3 sequences.

Comments on this clonotype: Antigen specificity is unknown.

Genomic DNA constituted the template upon which TCR beta VDJ and CDR3 profiling was performed. Using its own MiXCR run on the reads, TCRdb lists one record per CDR3 protein. The sample contains 100,000 to 150,000 distinct CDR3 sequences, about half of which appear only once. Germline V gives CDR1 SGHVS, CDR2 FQNEAQ. The CDR3 sequence is 15 residues long. V was cut by 4 bases and J by 5 bases, with 17 bases left in between. The sequence was collected from a human donor in good health, serving as a control. The gene calls are TRBV7-8 and TRBJ2-5; D is ambiguous. Sequencing was done on a sample of sorted CD4+, CD8+, or CD8+CD57+ T cells (not recorded which) from PBMCs. The DNA of the CDR3 is TGTGCCAGCAGCTGGAACAACCTCGGGCGGGAGACCCAGTACTTC. This sequence encodes CASSWNNLGRETQYF.